This T cell receptor (beta chain) originates from a study of cytomegalovirus exposure and HLA in healthy donors. Study-level background: A preliminary data release comprised 70 million to 95 million unique TCRs obtained from HLA-typed donors. Study results and caveats: Cytomegalovirus-associated TCR beta chains were listed, numbering some 180. The classifier reportedly diagnosed cytomegalovirus status with high specificity and sensitivity.

As regards this clone: What it recognizes is unknown.

V was trimmed by 3 bases and J by 5 bases, leaving 12 bases between them. Per the germline V gene, CDR1 is MGHRA and CDR2 is YSYEKL. The CDR3 has 14 amino acids. Both 60 Vbeta primers and 13 Jbeta primers went into the PCR. Authors' data handling: A later analysis tallied 80 million to 100 million unique TCR beta chains, approximately 10 million of them shared. Sequencing used immunoSEQ multiplex PCR; TCRdb keeps in-frame clones, though not all of them. V and J calls and clone size are copied from that table; D and trimming were computed from the DNA. The clone table shows about 170,000 clones, with the ten largest holding 0.7% to 0.8%.

The sample comprised PBMCs. The chain combines TRBV4-1 with TRBJ2-3; perhaps TRBD2 as D (5 bases). The clonotype originates from a woman between 18 and 29 years old in good health and CMV-seropositive. The chain's CDR3 is CASSQGVIGDTQYF. The CDR3 coding sequence is TGCGCCAGCAGCCAGGGAGTGATAGGAGATACGCAGTATTTT.